The text below deals with one T cell receptor (beta chain). Libraries were prepared by immunoSEQ multiplex PCR; TCRdb keeps only in-frame clonotypes and omits some of them. The table includes a few hundred thousand clones, roughly 87% detected once. CDR3 length: 13 amino acids. V lost 8 bases and J 4 bases, leaving 14 bases between the germline ends. Germline CDR1 reads SEHNR; CDR2 reads FQNEAQ (reference sequence). This specimen belongs to a study of blood T cell repertoires in COVID-19. The sequence came from a woman aged 18-29 years who had recovered from COVID-19. The chain has TRBV7-9 and TRBJ1-2; D possibly corresponds to TRBD1 (5 bases). Sequenced input: PBMCs or T cells enriched from blood (not recorded which). In DNA form, the CDR3 reads TGTGCCAGCCTTCGAGACACAGGCTATGGCTACACCTTC. Residues: CASLRDTGYGYTF. Combining the CDR3 with reference TRBV7-9 and TRBJ1-2 gives the whole variable domain DTGVSQNPRHKITKRGQNVTFRCDPISEHNRLYWYRQTLGQGPEFLTYFQNEAQLEKSRLLSDRFSAERPKGSFSTLEIQRTEQGDSAMYLCASLRDTGYGYTFGSGTRLTVV.